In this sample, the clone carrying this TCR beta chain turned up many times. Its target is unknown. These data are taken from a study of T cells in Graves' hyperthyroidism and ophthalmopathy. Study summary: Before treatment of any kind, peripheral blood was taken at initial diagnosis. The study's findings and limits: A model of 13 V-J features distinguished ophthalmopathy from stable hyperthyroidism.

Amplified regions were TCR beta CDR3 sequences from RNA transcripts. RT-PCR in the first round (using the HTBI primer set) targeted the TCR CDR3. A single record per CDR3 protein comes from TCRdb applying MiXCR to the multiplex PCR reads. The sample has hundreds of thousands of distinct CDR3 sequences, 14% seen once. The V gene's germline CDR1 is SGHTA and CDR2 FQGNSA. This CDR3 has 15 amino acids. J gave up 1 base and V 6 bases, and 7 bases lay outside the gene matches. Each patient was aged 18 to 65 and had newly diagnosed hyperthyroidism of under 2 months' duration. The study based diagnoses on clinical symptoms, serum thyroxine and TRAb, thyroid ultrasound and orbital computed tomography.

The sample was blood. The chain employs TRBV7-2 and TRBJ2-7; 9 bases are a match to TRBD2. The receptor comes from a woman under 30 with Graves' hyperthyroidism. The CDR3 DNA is TGTGCCAGCAGGTCCCGACTAGCGGTGTCCTACGAGCAGTACTTC. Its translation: CASRSRLAVSYEQYF.